These T cell receptor beta chains were read from a single sample in a study of blood T cell repertoires in COVID-19. Produced via immunoSEQ multiplex PCR; TCRdb's table is partial and in-frame only. Among about 120,000 clones listed, 70% to 90% were seen once. The material sequenced was peripheral blood. The receptor set was obtained from a man between 35 and 55 years old with acute or convalescent COVID-19. Both conserved end residues are part of each CDR3. Fields, in order: J gene, D gene, clone size, V gene, CDR3 DNA, CDR3 protein. D genes are given only for firm matches. The size of a clone is reported for some rows only, either as once, few or many, or as a class for expanded clones.

>TRBJ2-5|TRBD1|.|TRBV7-8
TGTGCCAGCAGCCAAGGGGGACAGGGGTTTGGAGAGACCCAGTACTTC
CASSQGGQGFGETQYF
>TRBJ1-2|.|.|TRBV13
TGTGCCAGCAGGATAGGACAAATTTATGGCTACACCTTC
CASRIGQIYGYTF
>TRBJ1-2|.|.|TRBV18
TGTGCCAGCTCACCCTCGCGGAACTATGGCTACACCTTC
CASSPSRNYGYTF
>TRBJ2-1|TRBD2|few|TRBV5-1
TGCGCCAGCAGCGCTCTTACTAGCGGGGACTACAATGAGCAGTTCTTC
CASSALTSGDYNEQFF
>TRBJ2-5|.|.|TRBV5-6
TGTGCCAGCAGCTTCGATTCAGGAGGGGAGACCCAGTACTTC
CASSFDSGGETQYF
>TRBJ1-1|TRBD1|.|TRBV7-9
TGTGCCAGCAGCTCCCGACAGGGTGACACTGAAGCTTTCTTT
CASSSRQGDTEAFF
>TRBJ2-3|TRBD1|.|TRBV7-3
TGTGCCAGCAGCTTAATGGGACAGGTGACAGATACGCAGTATTTT
CASSLMGQVTDTQYF
>TRBJ2-5|.|few|TRBV6-5
TGTGCCAGCAGTCCGCCGGACTTGGTGGGGACCCAGTACTTC
CASSPPDLVGTQYF
>TRBJ1-4|.|once|TRBV3-1/TRBV3-2
TGTGCCAGCAGCCAAGATGGGGGCGGTAATGAAAAACTGTTTTTT
CASSQDGGGNEKLFF
>TRBJ2-7|TRBD1|.|TRBV7-2
TGTGCCAGCAGCTTAGGACAGGGGTCGACCTACGAGCAGTACTTC
CASSLGQGSTYEQYF
>TRBJ1-1|TRBD1|.|TRBV9
TGTGCCAGCAGTTGGGGGACAGAGAACACTGAAGCTTTCTTT
CASSWGTENTEAFF
>TRBJ1-2|.|few|TRBV5-1
TGCGCCAGCAGCTTGCAGGATAACTATGGCTACACCTTC
CASSLQDNYGYTF
>TRBJ2-5|.|.|TRBV6-5
TGTGCCAGCAGTTATCGTTCGGGATTGGAGACCCAGTACTTC
CASSYRSGLETQYF
>TRBJ2-1|.|.|TRBV11-1
TGTGCCAGCAGCTTATGGAGGACAGCCACCTACAATGAGCAGTTCTTC
CASSLWRTATYNEQFF
>TRBJ2-1|TRBD2|.|TRBV5-1
TGCGCCAGCAGGATAGCGGGAGGGTGGAATGAGCAGTTCTTC
CASRIAGGWNEQFF
>TRBJ2-7|.|.|TRBV29-1
TGCAGCGTTGAAGAGAATAGCGGATTCTACGAGCAGTACTTC
CSVEENSGFYEQYF
>TRBJ1-2|.|.|TRBV19
TGTGCCAGTAGTAACCCCGGCGGAGCTAACTATGGCTACACCTTC
CASSNPGGANYGYTF
>TRBJ1-6|.|.|TRBV30
TGTGCCTGGGGTCCCCGGGACACGAGATTGAGCTCCTATAATTCACCCCTCCACTTT
CAWGPRDTRLSSYNSPLHF
>TRBJ2-3|TRBD1|.|TRBV6-5
TGTGCCAGCAGTTATGACAGGGCTCCTACAGCAGATACGCAGTATTTT
CASSYDRAPTADTQYF
>TRBJ2-7|.|.|TRBV20-1
TGCAGTGCTAGTGACAGTAGTGTAAGGGGCGAGCAGTACTTC
CSASDSSVRGEQYF
>TRBJ2-3|.|.|TRBV4-1
TGCGCCAGCAGCCAAGATGTAGCGGACCGCACAGATACGCAGTATTTT
CASSQDVADRTDTQYF
>TRBJ2-7|TRBD2|.|TRBV5-1
TGCGCCAGCAGCTTGGGGTCGACTAGCGGCTACGAGCAGTACTTC
CASSLGSTSGYEQYF
>TRBJ2-7|TRBD1|.|TRBV6-5
TGTGCCAGCAGTTACGTTGGACAGGGGAACTACGAGCAGTACTTC
CASSYVGQGNYEQYF
>TRBJ1-2|.|.|TRBV4-1
TGCGCCAGCAGCCACCCGACAGGAATTTACTATGGCTACACCTTC
CASSHPTGIYYGYTF
>TRBJ2-1|.|.|TRBV5-1
TGCGCCAGCAGCTTGGTGGAGGGGTACAATGAGCAGTTCTTC
CASSLVEGYNEQFF
>TRBJ1-1|TRBD1|.|TRBV5-1
TGCGCCAGCAGCTTGCACGGGACAGGGGGTCGCAACACTGAAGCTTTCTTT
CASSLHGTGGRNTEAFF
>TRBJ1-5|.|.|TRBV27
TGTGCCAGCAGCCCAGGGTTTAGCAATCAGCCCCAGCATTTT
CASSPGFSNQPQHF
>TRBJ1-5|.|once|TRBV5-1
TGCGCCAGCAGCTTGTTAGGGGGCAATCAGCCCCAGCATTTT
CASSLLGGNQPQHF
>TRBJ1-2|TRBD1|.|TRBV14
TGTGCCAGCAGCCAAGATTCATCCGGGACAGGGAACGGCTACACCTTC
CASSQDSSGTGNGYTF
>TRBJ1-3|.|.|TRBV5-8
TGTGCCAGCAGCTTGGCCGGAGTGGAATCTGGAAACACCATATATTTT
CASSLAGVESGNTIYF
>TRBJ2-7|.|.|TRBV2
TGTGCCAGCAATCTAATAGCGGCTTACTACGAGCAGTACTTC
CASNLIAAYYEQYF
>TRBJ1-5|.|.|TRBV4-1
TGCGCCAGCAGCCCTGACAAAATGAGCAATCAGCCCCAGCATTTT
CASSPDKMSNQPQHF
>TRBJ1-3|TRBD1|.|TRBV15
TGTGCCACCAGCAGAGATTGGGTGGACAGGGGTGCTGGAAACACCATATATTTT
CATSRDWVDRGAGNTIYF
>TRBJ1-6|.|.|TRBV3-1/TRBV3-2
TGTGCCAGCAGCCAAGGGCCGAACAATTCACCCCTCCACTTT
CASSQGPNNSPLHF
>TRBJ1-1|TRBD1|.|TRBV27
TGTGCCAGCAGCCTTAAGGACAGGGGCGCTGAAGCTTTCTTT
CASSLKDRGAEAFF
>TRBJ1-5|.|once|TRBV6-1
TGTGCCAGCAGTGGGAGTGGACCGCGGGGCAATCAGCCCCAGCATTTT
CASSGSGPRGNQPQHF
>TRBJ1-5|.|.|TRBV7-9
TGTGCCAGCAGCCCCGCTTCAACATCTCAGCCCCAGCATTTT
CASSPASTSQPQHF
>TRBJ1-3|.|.|TRBV19
TGTGCCAGTAGTATAGCTGCCAGATATGGAAACACCATATATTTT
CASSIAARYGNTIYF
>TRBJ1-6|TRBD1|.|TRBV10-3
TGTGCCATCGCGCCGGGACAGCATAATTCACCCCTCCACTTT
CAIAPGQHNSPLHF
>TRBJ1-1|TRBD1|.|TRBV30
TGTGCCTGGAACCCGACAGGGGCATTCTCTGAAGCTTTCTTT
CAWNPTGAFSEAFF
>TRBJ1-1|.|.|TRBV5-1
TGCGCCAGCAGCTTGCATCTCACAGGGTTAAAAACTGAAGCTTTCTTT
CASSLHLTGLKTEAFF
>TRBJ1-1|TRBD1|.|TRBV4-2
TGTGCCAGCAGCCGCCGGACAGGGGGTAGAAGCACTGAAGCTTTCTTT
CASSRRTGGRSTEAFF
>TRBJ1-1|TRBD1|.|TRBV27
TGTGCCAGCAGTCCAACCCCAGGGACAGCGAACACTGAAGCTTTCTTT
CASSPTPGTANTEAFF
>TRBJ2-1|TRBD2|.|TRBV12-5
TGTGCTAGTGGTTTGGCACTAGCGGGAGGGGTCCGCGGTGGTAAGCAGTTCTTC
CASGLALAGGVRGGKQFF
>TRBJ1-2|.|.|TRBV15
TGTGCCACCAGCTCCGGGGGTCCCCTCTATGGCTACACCTTC
CATSSGGPLYGYTF
>TRBJ1-2|.|.|TRBV10-3
TGTGCCATCAGTGAATCAAAGGGGGGGGATGGCTACACCTTC
CAISESKGGDGYTF
>TRBJ1-2|.|.|TRBV7-2
TGTGCCAGCAGCTCCAGGATGCAGGTCTATGGCTACACCTTC
CASSSRMQVYGYTF
>TRBJ2-7|TRBD1|.|TRBV5-1
TGCGCCAGCAGCTTGGTATCTGGGACAGGGGACTTCTACGAGCAGTACTTC
CASSLVSGTGDFYEQYF
>TRBJ1-1|.|.|TRBV30
TGTGCCTGGAGTGGGTTAGATAAGAACACTGAAGCTTTCTTT
CAWSGLDKNTEAFF
>TRBJ1-6|.|.|TRBV19
TGTGCCAGTGGGACCGGAGGGAATTCACCCCTCCACTTT
CASGTGGNSPLHF
>TRBJ2-7|TRBD1|.|TRBV30
TGTGCCTGGAGTAGGGGACAGCCTACGAGGCAGTACTTC
CAWSRGQPTRQYF
>TRBJ1-4|TRBD1|few|TRBV7-9
TGTGCCAGCAGCCCATCGGGACAGGCAACTAATGAAAAACTGTTTTTT
CASSPSGQATNEKLFF
>TRBJ1-2|.|.|TRBV6-2/TRBV6-3
TGTGCCAGCAGTGACAGGACGGATTATGGCTACACCTTC
CASSDRTDYGYTF
>TRBJ2-1|TRBD2|.|TRBV4-1
TGCGCCAGCAGCATCGCGGGAGGGTACAATGAGCAGTTCTTC
CASSIAGGYNEQFF
>TRBJ2-3|TRBD1|.|TRBV5-1
TGCGCCAGCAGCCCGTCCCGGGACAGGGGCCTCAGAAGCACAGATACGCAGTATTTT
CASSPSRDRGLRSTDTQYF
>TRBJ1-1|.|.|TRBV29-1
TGCAGCGTTGGGGTGGAACAGTGGAACACTGAAGCTTTCTTT
CSVGVEQWNTEAFF
>TRBJ1-2|.|.|TRBV5-5
TGTGCCAGCAGCTATACAGGCGATCTTGTTGGCTACACCTTC
CASSYTGDLVGYTF